In this sample, the clone carrying this T cell receptor (beta chain) turned up a few times. The data were obtained in a study of T-cell reconstitution after alpha-beta-depleted transplantation in children. Germline lookup yields CDR1 SEHNR and CDR2 FQNEAQ (reference sequence). V was pared by 6 bases and J by 1 base, with 9 bases between. The CDR3 spans 13 residues. Preparation of the TCRbeta library involved a method that used unique molecular identifiers. Using its own MiXCR run on the PCR reads, TCRdb lists one record per CDR3 protein. The data show over 300,000 distinct CDR3 sequences, with 9% to 12% seen just once and under 3% held by the top ten.

This specimen was PBMCs from the stem cell graft donor, taken from the stem cell graft. This TCR was recovered from a human donor who donated a stem cell graft to a child with acute lymphoblastic leukemia. This chain uses TRBV7-9 with TRBJ1-1; D call uncertain. The CDR3 reads CASRHVANTEAFF. CDR3 bases: TGTGCCAGCAGGCACGTGGCGAACACTGAAGCTTTCTTT.